This T cell receptor beta chain originates from a study of OX40 agonist ivuxolimab in advanced cancers. Study-level findings and limits: Some nonresponders additionally presented with little normalized T-cell clonal expansion.

In the case of this clone: Its antigen is unknown.

Here immunoSEQ multiplex PCR was the method, and the copy in TCRdb shows in-frame clones only, minus some. This table has approximately 68,000 clones, about nine tenths appearing once. The ends lost 5 bases at V and 4 bases at J; junction bases unmatched: 5. Germline CDR1 reads SQVTM; CDR2 reads ANQGSEA. The CDR3 has 13 amino acids. The chain has TRBV29-1 and TRBJ1-5, with TRBD1 identical over 7 bases. The input for sequencing was CD4+ or CD8+ T cells sorted from blood, taken in a trial of the OX40 agonist ivuxolimab. The source of this sequence is an adult with an advanced solid tumor such as melanoma, head and neck, liver or kidney cancer. The chain's CDR3 is CSVTGTANQPQHF. CDR3 DNA sequence: TGCAGCGTTACCGGGACAGCTAATCAGCCCCAGCATTTT.